This T cell receptor (beta chain) stems from a study of blood T cell repertoires in COVID-19. Clones were sequenced by immunoSEQ multiplex PCR, and TCRdb holds only the in-frame ones, with some missing. Counted here are approximately 150,000 clones, approximately 82% occurring once; the ten biggest clones make up over 12%. Germline V lookup: CDR1 SGHRS, CDR2 YFSETQ. The J segment lost 8 bases and the V segment lost 4 bases, leaving 10 bases of the junction unmatched. This CDR3 comprises 14 residues. The J gene is TRBJ1-2, the V gene TRBV5-1; TRBD1 matches at 8 bases. The TCR comes from a man aged 45 to 65 who had recovered from COVID-19. Sequences were obtained from PBMCs or T cells enriched from blood (not recorded which). Here the CDR3 reads CASSQSTGDGGYTF. CDR3 DNA: TGCGCCAGCAGCCAATCGACAGGGGACGGAGGCTACACCTTC.